The clone carrying this T cell receptor beta chain was observed a few times. What it binds is unknown. Germline is not matched at one junction end, which may reflect a read error. These data belong to a study of blood T cells in healthy people across ages. As for the study in general: The template switching approach captured approximately one barcoded beta molecule for every two T cells.

Primed by a sample-barcoded 5' primer and a J-beta primer mix, a second PCR proceeded for about 6 to 11 cycles. TCRdb re-analysed the 5' RACE reads in MiXCR, keeping a single row per CDR3 protein. The sample consists of about 670,000 distinct CDR3 sequences, 52% of them appearing once. CDR1 and CDR2 from the germline V gene are LGHNA and YNFKEQ. This CDR3 spans 15 amino acids. Points from the study as a whole: As age increased, TCR beta diversity per million T cells fell in a roughly linear fashion.

No fewer than 6 million PBMCs went into each sample. Sequenced sample: blood. This receptor was obtained from an elderly woman in good health. The rearrangement uses TRBV4-2 and TRBJ2-5; 10 positions agree with TRBD2. The end of the DNA fits TRBJ2-7 better, so the J call may be wrong. As DNA, the CDR3 is TGTGCCGGCAGCCAAGAGCGGGAGGGCACCTACGAGCAGTACTTC. Translating it yields CAGSQEREGTYEQYF.